This T cell receptor (beta chain) emerged from a study of blood T cell repertoires in COVID-19. Study-wide context: The study drew acute and convalescent COVID-19 samples from the United States, Italy and Spain. PBMCs, B-cell-depleted T cells, or T cells were the source of the cDNA or gDNA that made up the material.

In the original workflow: Counts of nucleated cells, estimated from reference gene primer amplification, were obtained. The data were produced by immunoSEQ multiplex PCR, yet TCRdb's version contains in-frame clones alone and is incomplete. The V and J calls and clone size come from that table; D and trimming were worked out from the DNA. The data contain roughly 120,000 clones, around 84% of them singletons. The V and J ends lost 10 bases and 3 bases, in that order; junction bases with no gene match: 4. The V gene's germline CDR1 is LGHDT and CDR2 YNNKEL (reference sequence). The CDR3 covers 13 residues.

The chain uses TRBV3-1 (or the pseudogene TRBV3-2) and TRBJ1-3; 9 positions agree with TRBD1. Sequenced input: peripheral blood. The TCR comes from a man between 35 and 55 years old with acute or convalescent COVID-19. CDR3 coding DNA: TGTGCCACCTCGGACAGGGGTGGAAACACCATATATTTT. As protein: CATSDRGGNTIYF.